The next 22 T cell receptor beta chains were all read from a single sample in a study of neurological immune-mediated disorders. TCRdb itself ran the 5' RACE reads through MiXCR, one entry per CDR3 protein. Of tens of thousands of distinct CDR3 sequences in the sample, roughly 14% were seen once. Material for sequencing was PBMCs. These receptors all stem from a woman aged 45-60 years in good health.

This clonotype was seen more than once but under ten times. The rearrangement links TRBV7-9 to TRBJ2-5; D gene unclear. CDR1 is SEHNR, CDR2 FQNEAQ, per germline (reference sequence). The CDR3 has 16 amino acids. V dropped 3 bases and J dropped 2 bases, with 16 bases sitting between them. The CDR3 DNA reads TGTGCCAGCAGCTTTCGAGGACGCCAGAATCAAGAGACCCAGTACTTC. Its translation is CASSFRGRQNQETQYF.

This clonotype was recorded many times. V usage is TRBV27 and J usage is TRBJ2-6; D ambiguous. The V gene lost 4 bases and the J gene lost 2 bases, with 6 bases spanning the gap. The CDR3 totals 14 residues. Germline V lookup: CDR1 MNHEY, CDR2 SMNVEV (reference sequence). The CDR3 nucleotides are TGTGCCAGCAGTTCTAGTACTGGGGCCAACGTCCTGACTTTC. Its protein is CASSSSTGANVLTF.

Many counts were recorded for this clonotype. J is TRBJ1-2 and V is TRBV29-1; D is uncertain. Germline lookup yields CDR1 SQVTM and CDR2 ANQGSEA. V was clipped by 3 bases and J by 4 bases, with 15 bases between them. This CDR3 region has 14 residues. CDR3 sequence reads: CSVEPGTHIYGYTF. In DNA, the CDR3 is TGCAGCGTTGAGCCAGGCACCCATATCTATGGCTACACCTTC. The full variable domain, its missing parts supplied by reference TRBV29-1 and TRBJ1-2, is SAVISQKPSRDICQRGTSLTIQCQVDSQVTMMFWYRQQPGQSLTLIATANQGSEATYESGFVIDKFPISRPNLTFSTLTVSNMSPEDSSIYLCSVEPGTHIYGYTFGSGTRLTVV.

In its sample, this clonotype was seen many times. This chain uses TRBV28 with TRBJ2-7, with D maybe TRBD2 (7 bases). The length of the CDR3 is 14 residues. The ends were cut back, 2 bases at V and 9 bases at J, with 17 bases in the middle. The germline gives CDR1 MDHEN, CDR2 SYDVKM. The CDR3 protein is CASSLEGGGSGQYF. CDR3 nucleotide sequence: TGTGCCAGCAGTTTAGAGGGGGGGGGGTCCGGGCAGTACTTC.

This clonotype was recorded at least ten times. In DNA form, the CDR3 reads TGTGCCAGCATCCCGGACAGGCGAAAGGGTCAGCCCCAGCATTTT. Translated: CASIPDRRKGQPQHF. This chain joins TRBV6-5 and TRBJ1-5; 7 positions match TRBD1. CDR1 and CDR2 (germline): MNHEY, SVGAGI. V was pared by 7 bases and J by 6 bases, with 12 bases of the junction left unmatched. This CDR3 is 15 amino acids long.

This clonotype was recorded many times. The chain employs TRBV5-1 and TRBJ1-1; TRBD1 matches at 7 bases. The CDR3 covers 14 residues. With 3 bases clipped from V and 10 bases from J, the junction kept 12 bases outside the gene matches. Germline CDR1 SGHRS, CDR2 YFSETQ. DNA of the CDR3: TGCGCCAGCAGCTCGGAAGGAGGGGGCAGGGGAGCTTTCTTT. Translated: CASSSEGGGRGAFF.

This clonotype was counted many times. The chain recombines TRBV12-3 or TRBV12-4 with TRBJ2-7; D is ambiguous. The CDR3 totals 13 residues. The V end was cut by 5 bases, the J end by 6 bases, with 14 bases between. CDR3 region: CASSLLASGEQYF. CDR3 sequence (DNA): TGTGCCAGCAGTCTCTTGGCTAGTGGCGAGCAGTACTTC.

Ten or more counts support this clonotype. The chain carries TRBV7-9 and TRBJ1-4; perhaps TRBD1 as D (5 bases). V was shortened by 5 bases and J by 8 bases, with 15 bases between the two germline ends. This CDR3 has 14 amino acids. The germline V gene has CDR1 SEHNR and CDR2 FQNEAQ (reference sequence). CDR3 DNA sequence: TGTGCCAGCAGCCGCGGAGCCGGGGGGGAAAAACTGTTTTTT. Translating it yields CASSRGAGGEKLFF.

This clonotype occurred many times. The rearrangement uses TRBV20-1 and TRBJ1-5, with TRBD1 as a possible D gene (5 bases). CDR3 size: 16 residues. Trimming pared 0 bases from V and 6 bases from J, leaving 18 bases between. Germline lookup yields CDR1 DFQATT and CDR2 SNEGSKA (reference sequence). CDR3: CSARDSAVSGGQPQHF. CDR3 DNA: TGCAGTGCTAGAGATTCAGCAGTCTCCGGGGGTCAGCCCCAGCATTTT.

This clonotype was recorded at least ten times. The gene calls are TRBV6-1 and TRBJ2-5; 10 positions match TRBD2. V gave up 7 bases and J gave up 2 bases; unmatched junction bases: 7. CDR3 size: 15 residues. Germline-derived CDR1 and CDR2 are MNHNS and SASEGT. The CDR3 coding sequence is TGTGCCAGCAATTTAGCGGGGGGTCAGCAAGAGACCCAGTACTTC. Its protein product is CASNLAGGQQETQYF.

This clonotype was seen at least ten times. This chain links TRBV5-1 with TRBJ2-5; unclear D gene. The CDR3 covers 14 residues. Germline V gene lookup returns CDR1 SGHRS and CDR2 YFSETQ. Trimming pared 0 bases from V and 5 bases from J, leaving 11 bases between. This CDR3 reads CASSLETAGETQYF. The CDR3 DNA reads as TGCGCCAGCAGCTTGGAAACCGCCGGGGAGACCCAGTACTTC.

This clonotype was seen ten or more times. The rearrangement uses TRBV28 and TRBJ2-3; tentatively, D is TRBD2 (6 bases). The CDR3 sequence is 14 residues long. The germline V gene encodes CDR1 MDHEN and CDR2 SYDVKM. Trimming pared 6 bases from V and 2 bases from J, leaving 12 bases between. This CDR3 reads CASSPPGVTDTQYF. The CDR3 DNA sequence: TGTGCCAGCAGCCCTCCGGGGGTCACAGATACGCAGTATTTT.

At least ten counts were recorded for this clonotype. The chain carries TRBV5-6 and TRBJ2-7; 9 bases align to TRBD1. Losses at the gene ends were 3 bases for V and 2 bases for J; bases not matched to a gene: 6. This CDR3 spans 15 amino acids. From germline, CDR1 is SGHDT and CDR2 YYEEEE. The CDR3 DNA is TGTGCCAGCAGCTCCACAAGGACAGGGGCCTACGAGCAGTACTTC. This codes for CASSSTRTGAYEQYF.

This clonotype was counted at least ten times. The chain recombines TRBV5-1 with TRBJ1-1; D gene unclear. The V gene's germline CDR1 is SGHRS and CDR2 YFSETQ. V lost 1 base and J lost 1, with 8 bases in between. The CDR3 has 14 residues. The CDR3 region is CASSLQVGNTEAFF. The CDR3 nucleotides are TGCGCCAGCAGCTTGCAGGTAGGGAACACTGAAGCTTTCTTT.

This clonotype was found many times. V usage is TRBV6-1 and J usage is TRBJ1-3; D is undetermined. Germline V gives CDR1 MNHNS, CDR2 SASEGT. Trimming left V 10 bases short and J 0 bases short, with 19 bases between. The CDR3 loop spans 16 amino acids. The CDR3 DNA reads as TGTGCCACCTCATCCGGAGGCCAGCGCTCTGGAAACACCATATATTTT. Protein sequence: CATSSGGQRSGNTIYF.

This clonotype has ten or more counts. The chain recombines TRBV5-1 with TRBJ2-1; tentatively, D is TRBD2 (5 bases). The germline V and J ends were trimmed by 0 bases and 3 bases, with 10 bases remaining between them. This CDR3 comprises 15 residues. Germline V gene lookup returns CDR1 SGHRS and CDR2 YFSETQ. CDR3 protein: CASSLAAGNYNEQFF. The CDR3 DNA reads as TGCGCCAGCAGCTTGGCCGCGGGTAACTACAATGAGCAGTTCTTC.

This clonotype was seen many times. The chain employs TRBV20-1 and TRBJ2-7, with TRBD2 identical over 9 bases. CDR3 length: 16 residues. Germline trimming cut 5 bases from V and 0 bases from J; bases unmatched to any gene: 11. The V gene's germline CDR1 is DFQATT and CDR2 SNEGSKA (reference sequence). CDR3 sequence: CSALHDASGVSYEQYF. The CDR3 nucleotides read TGCAGTGCTCTCCATGACGCTAGCGGGGTCTCCTACGAGCAGTACTTC.

Many counts were recorded for this clonotype. This rearrangement joins TRBV6-1 to TRBJ1-1; 7 bases agree with TRBD1. J was trimmed by 1 base and V by 6 bases; bases with no gene match: 8. CDR3 size: 15 residues. Germline values: CDR1 MNHNS, CDR2 SASEGT. CDR3 region: CASRPRQGSNTEAFF. In DNA form, the CDR3 reads TGTGCCAGCAGACCTCGACAGGGATCGAACACTGAAGCTTTCTTT.

This clonotype came up many times. The CDR3 loop reads CASSLIGEETQYF. The DNA for the CDR3 is TGTGCCAGCAGCTTAATAGGGGAGGAGACCCAGTACTTC. This sequence joins TRBV7-3 and TRBJ2-5; D is possibly TRBD1 or TRBD2 (5 bases each). The V end lost 1 base, the J end lost 5 bases, and 8 bases lay between the germline ends. This CDR3 region has 13 residues. Germline values: CDR1 SGHTA, CDR2 FQGTGA.

V and J are TRBV5-6 and TRBJ2-7, with 9 bases that match TRBD1. The V gene end was trimmed by 4 bases and the J gene end by 3 bases; junction bases not matched to a gene: 14. The CDR3 loop spans 17 amino acids. Germline lookup yields CDR1 SGHDT and CDR2 YYEEEE. The DNA of the CDR3 is TGTGCCAGCAGCCCTACGTCACAGGGGGCATCCCTCTACGAGCAGTACTTC. It encodes CASSPTSQGASLYEQYF.

This clonotype was seen many times. This sequence joins TRBV14 and TRBJ2-1, with 8 bases fitting TRBD2. The CDR3 is 19 amino acids. With 0 bases clipped from V and 0 bases from J, the junction kept 10 bases outside the gene matches. Germline V gene lookup returns CDR1 SGHDN and CDR2 FVKESK. CDR3 bases: TGTGCCAGCAGCCAAGATATTACTAGCGGATTCCACTCCTACAATGAGCAGTTCTTC. Its protein is CASSQDITSGFHSYNEQFF.

This clonotype has ten or more counts. The CDR3 DNA is TGCGCCAGCAGCCCTAACGGACAGATCTTGAACACTGAAGCTTTCTTT. This gives the protein CASSPNGQILNTEAFF. The chain joins TRBV5-1 to TRBJ1-1; weak D call: TRBD1 (6 bases). CDR3 size: 16 residues. V was clipped by 4 bases and J by 0 bases, with 16 bases between them. The germline CDR1 and CDR2 sequences are SGHRS and YFSETQ. Full variable domain (rest looked up from reference TRBV5-1 and TRBJ1-1): KAGVTQTPRYLIKTRGQQVTLSCSPISGHRSVSWYQQTPGQGLQFLFEYFSETQRNKGNFPGRFSGRQFSNSRSEMNVSTLELGDSALYLCASSPNGQILNTEAFFGQGTRLTVV.